Shown below are 23 T cell receptor beta chains from a single sample sequenced in a study of cytomegalovirus exposure and HLA in healthy donors. Primers for the PCR totalled 60 Vbeta and 13 Jbeta. Clones were sequenced by immunoSEQ multiplex PCR, and TCRdb holds only the in-frame ones, with some missing. The repertoire holds 130,000 or so clones, with more than 60% as singletons. Sample: PBMCs. The receptor source for this set is a woman in her forties or fifties in good health and CMV-seropositive.

V gene TRBV6-1 combines with J gene TRBJ1-5; 7 bases map to TRBD1. The V and J ends lost 3 bases and 5 bases, in that order; junction bases with no gene match: 7. CDR1 is MNHNS and CDR2 is SASEGT in the germline V gene. The CDR3 spans 15 residues. CDR3 nucleotide sequence: TGTGCCAGCAGTGAGTTTGACAGGGCAGATCAGCCCCAGCATTTT. This gives the protein CASSEFDRADQPQHF.

This clone was picked up a small number of times. The genes are TRBV12-5 and TRBJ1-4; D perhaps matches TRBD1 (5 bases). CDR1 LGHNT and CDR2 FRNRAP come from the germline V gene. V was clipped by 2 bases and J by 2 bases, with 24 bases between them. The CDR3 is 20 residues long. The CDR3 coding sequence is TGTGCTAGTGGTTTGTGGACCCCGGGACTTCAAAGAGGCACTAATGAAAAACTGTTTTTT. Its protein product is CASGLWTPGLQRGTNEKLFF.

The chain carries TRBV6-5 and TRBJ2-7, with TRBD1 matching 7 bases. The trim removed 0 bases at V and 1 base at J, leaving 6 bases unmatched. Germline lookup yields CDR1 MNHEY and CDR2 SVGAGI. This CDR3 has 16 amino acids. The CDR3 DNA follows: TGTGCCAGCAGTTACTCACGGACAGGAGTATCCTACGAGCAGTACTTC. This codes for CASSYSRTGVSYEQYF.

The CDR3 reads CASSEASYRGIYGYTF. CDR3 DNA: TGTGCCAGCAGTGAAGCGTCGTACAGGGGGATCTATGGCTACACCTTC. V gene TRBV6-1 combines with J gene TRBJ1-2, with TRBD1 matching 8 bases. V shed 0 bases and J 4 bases; nucleotides not matched to a gene: 7. This CDR3 is 16 amino acids long. Germline V gene lookup returns CDR1 MNHNS and CDR2 SASEGT.

This clone showed up just a few times. This chain connects TRBV6-5 to TRBJ1-1; a possible D gene is TRBD1 (5 bases). V dropped 6 bases and J dropped 1 base, with 15 bases sitting between them. This CDR3 contains 15 residues. Germline V gives CDR1 MNHEY, CDR2 SVGAGI. The CDR3 sequence is CASSNGGGRNTEAFF. DNA for the CDR3: TGTGCCAGCAGCAACGGGGGGGGGAGGAACACTGAAGCTTTCTTT.

The genes are TRBV7-8 and TRBJ1-1; tentative D call: TRBD1 (5 bases). Germline CDR1 is SGHVS and CDR2 is FQNEAQ. The CDR3 extends over 14 amino acids. Trimming cost V 5 bases and J 4 bases, with 14 bases left between them. CDR3 coding DNA: TGTGCCAGCAGCAACCAAGGGGAGGGCACTGAAGCTTTCTTT. Its translation is CASSNQGEGTEAFF.

The chain carries TRBV10-3 and TRBJ1-1; maybe TRBD1 (6 bases). Germline CDR1 ENHRY, CDR2 SYGVKD. V was clipped by 0 bases and J by 1 base, with 6 bases between them. The CDR3 has 14 residues. The DNA of the CDR3 is TGTGCCATCAGTGAGTCCAGGGGGAACACTGAAGCTTTCTTT. Protein: CAISESRGNTEAFF.

J is TRBJ2-7 and V is TRBV15; D gene ambiguous. The CDR3 extends over 15 amino acids. From germline, CDR1 is LNHNV and CDR2 YYDKDF (reference sequence). V gave up 5 bases and J gave up 2 bases, with 16 bases separating them. The CDR3 bases are TGTGCCACCAGCGCCGATCGCGCCAACCCCTACGAGCAGTACTTC. Translation gives CATSADRANPYEQYF.

The chain uses TRBV5-6 and TRBJ1-1, with TRBD1 identical over 7 bases. J lost 1 base, V lost 3 bases, and 3 bases had no gene match. This CDR3 is built from 14 residues. Per the germline V gene, CDR1 is SGHDT and CDR2 is YYEEEE. As DNA, the CDR3 is TGTGCCAGCAGCTCACGACAGGGGAACACTGAAGCTTTCTTT. Its protein is CASSSRQGNTEAFF. Full variable domain (outside the CDR3, taken from reference TRBV5-6 and TRBJ1-1): DAGVTQSPTHLIKTRGQQVTLRCSPKSGHDTVSWYQQALGQGPQFIFQYYEEEERQRGNFPDRFSGHQFPNYSSELNVNALLLGDSALYLCASSSRQGNTEAFFGQGTRLTVV.

The chain uses TRBV7-9 and TRBJ1-1; possible D gene TRBD1, 5 bases. Germline V CDR1 and CDR2: SEHNR, FQNEAQ (reference sequence). The CDR3 totals 16 residues. The V end was cut by 4 bases, the J end by 2 bases, with 17 bases between. The CDR3 here is CASSSPRSGGNTEAFF. For the CDR3, the DNA is TGTGCCAGCAGCTCCCCAAGGTCGGGGGGTAACACTGAAGCTTTCTTT.

V and J are TRBV5-6 and TRBJ2-1; weak D call: TRBD2 (5 bases). Germline lookup yields CDR1 SGHDT and CDR2 YYEEEE. V shed 4 bases and J shed 0 bases, with 11 bases lying between them. This CDR3 spans 15 amino acids. The chain's CDR3 is CASSVTRTSYNEQFF. The CDR3, as DNA: TGTGCCAGCAGCGTTACTAGGACCTCCTACAATGAGCAGTTCTTC.

A note on this clone: The same CDR3 is also encoded by other DNA sequences in this sample. This chain links TRBV19 with TRBJ2-2; 9 nucleotides agree with TRBD1. This CDR3 has 15 residues. CDR1 LNHDA and CDR2 SQIVND come from the germline V gene (reference sequence). The V gene end was trimmed by 5 bases and the J gene end by 2 bases; junction bases not matched to a gene: 3. The CDR3 coding sequence is TGTGCCAGTAGTCGGGACAGGGCTAACACCGGGGAGCTGTTTTTT. Translated: CASSRDRANTGELFF.

This clone has more than one count but fewer than ten. The chain is built from TRBV5-6 and TRBJ2-2, with D perhaps matching TRBD2 (6 bases). V lost 5 bases and J 7 bases, leaving 21 bases between the germline ends. Germline loops: CDR1 SGHDT, CDR2 YYEEEE. The CDR3 runs to 16 residues. The CDR3 sequence is CASSGAGREYIGELFF. CDR3 DNA: TGTGCCAGCAGTGGGGCTGGGCGGGAATATATCGGGGAGCTGTTTTTT.

The genes are TRBV27 and TRBJ2-1; D is unclear. V lost 4 bases, J lost 9 bases, and 19 bases lay in between. Germline CDR1 and CDR2: MNHEY and SMNVEV (reference sequence). The CDR3 is made up of 15 amino acids. The CDR3 region is CASSSHSPPQIEQFF. CDR3 coding DNA: TGTGCCAGCAGTTCCCACAGCCCTCCCCAGATTGAGCAGTTCTTC.

This sequence joins TRBV10-1 and TRBJ2-5; no reliable D call. Germline assignment: CDR1 WNHNN and CDR2 SYGVQD (reference sequence). The CDR3 covers 14 residues. The V end lost 8 bases, the J end lost 6 bases, and 19 bases lay between the germline ends. Here the CDR3 reads CASEKATPRQTQYF. As DNA, the CDR3 is TGCGCCAGCGAGAAAGCGACCCCCCGTCAGACCCAGTACTTC.

The chain couples TRBV5-5 to TRBJ1-3; TRBD1 matches at 9 bases. This CDR3 is 15 amino acids long. The V and J ends lost 4 bases and 2 bases, in that order; junction bases with no gene match: 4. Germline V gene lookup returns CDR1 SGHKS and CDR2 YYEKEE (reference sequence). The CDR3 region has the DNA TGTGCCAGCAGCCAAGGGACAGGGACTGGAAACACCATATATTTT. This sequence encodes CASSQGTGTGNTIYF.

The chain employs TRBV27 and TRBJ2-7; 10 positions match TRBD2. The CDR3 spans 13 residues. The V gene end was trimmed by 7 bases and the J gene end by 6 bases; junction bases not matched to a gene: 6. Germline V gene sequence: CDR1 MNHEY, CDR2 SMNVEV (reference sequence). The DNA of the CDR3 is TGTGCCAGCATCCAAGCGGGAGGGCGCGAGCAGTACTTC. This gives the protein CASIQAGGREQYF.

The chain combines TRBV30 with TRBJ2-5; TRBD2 might be the D (6 bases). CDR3 length equals 13 residues. CDR1 and CDR2 (germline): GTSNPN, SVGIG (reference sequence). V was clipped by 4 bases and J by 5 bases, with 14 bases between them. As DNA, the CDR3 is TGTGCCTGGACAAGACTAGTGCCTGAGACCCAGTACTTC. This encodes CAWTRLVPETQYF.

The genes are TRBV10-3 and TRBJ1-5; TRBD1 aligns across 10 bases. CDR3 length: 13 amino acids. The germline CDR1 and CDR2 sequences are ENHRY and SYGVKD. V lost 9 bases, J lost 4 bases, and 3 bases stayed unmatched. The CDR3 loop is CAIRQGANQPQHF. In nucleotides, the CDR3 is TGTGCCATTCGACAGGGGGCTAATCAGCCCCAGCATTTT.

This rearrangement joins TRBV21-1 to TRBJ2-1; the D segment call TRBD2 is taken from the table without a DNA check. TRBV21-1 is deemed a pseudogene. There are 19 residues in the CDR3. DNA for the CDR3: TGTGCCAGCAGCAACCCGACAAACTTTAGCGGGAGGGACTACAATGAGCAGTTCTTC. It specifies CASSNPTNFSGRDYNEQFF.

This clone was detected only a few times. V and J are TRBV7-6 and TRBJ2-3; 9 bases line up with TRBD1. Germline CDR1 is SGHVS and CDR2 is FNYEAQ. The CDR3 covers 17 residues. V dropped 1 base and J dropped 3; count of bases not matched to a gene: 8. The DNA for the CDR3 is TGTGCCAGCAGCTTAGACGCACAGGGGGCGAGGACAGATACGCAGTATTTT. This codes for CASSLDAQGARTDTQYF.

This clone was detected only a few times. The chain carries TRBV2 and TRBJ2-5; no clear D. The end of the DNA aligns better with TRBJ2-7, so the J call may be wrong. This CDR3 is 11 amino acids long. The germline V gene has CDR1 SNHLY and CDR2 FYNNEI. CDR3 sequence: CASSYYDEQYF. CDR3 sequence (DNA): TGTGCCAGCAGTTACTACGACGAGCAGTACTTC.

The gene calls are TRBV5-4 and TRBJ1-1; D possibly corresponds to TRBD1 (5 bases). The germline V and J ends were trimmed by 0 bases and 4 bases, with 10 bases remaining between them. CDR1 is SGHNT, CDR2 YYREEE, per germline (reference sequence). The CDR3 spans 14 residues. The CDR3 spells CASSLEGRGTEAFF. In nucleotides, the CDR3 is TGTGCCAGCAGCTTGGAGGGGCGGGGCACTGAAGCTTTCTTT. The variable domain in full, with the rest retrieved from reference TRBV5-4 and TRBJ1-1, is ETGVTQSPTHLIKTRGQQVTLRCSSQSGHNTVSWYQQALGQGPQFIFQYYREEENGRGNFPPRFSGLQFPNYSSELNVNALELDDSALYLCASSLEGRGTEAFFGQGTRLTVV.